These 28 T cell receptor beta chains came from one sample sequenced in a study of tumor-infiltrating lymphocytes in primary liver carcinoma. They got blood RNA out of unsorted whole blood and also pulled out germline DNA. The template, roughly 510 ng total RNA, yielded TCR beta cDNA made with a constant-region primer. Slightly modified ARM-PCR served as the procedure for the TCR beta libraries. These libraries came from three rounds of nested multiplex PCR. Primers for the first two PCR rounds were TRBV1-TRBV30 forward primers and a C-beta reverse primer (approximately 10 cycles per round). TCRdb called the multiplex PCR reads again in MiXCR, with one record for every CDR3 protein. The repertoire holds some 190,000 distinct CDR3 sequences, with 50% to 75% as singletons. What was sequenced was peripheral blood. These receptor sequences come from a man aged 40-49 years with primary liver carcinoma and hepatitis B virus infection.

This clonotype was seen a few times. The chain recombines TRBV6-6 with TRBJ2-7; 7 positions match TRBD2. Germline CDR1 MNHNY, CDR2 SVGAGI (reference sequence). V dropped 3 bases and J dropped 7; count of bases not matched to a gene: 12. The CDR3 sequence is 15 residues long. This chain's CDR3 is CASSYLGRGGEEQYF. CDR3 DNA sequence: TGTGCCAGCAGTTATCTTGGGCGGGGAGGGGAGGAGCAGTACTTC.

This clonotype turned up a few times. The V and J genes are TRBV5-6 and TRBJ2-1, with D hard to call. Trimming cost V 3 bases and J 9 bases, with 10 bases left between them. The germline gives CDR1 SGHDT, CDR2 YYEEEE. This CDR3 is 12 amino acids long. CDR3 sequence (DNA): TGTGCCAGCAGCTCACCCATGGGTGAGCAGTTCTTC. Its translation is CASSSPMGEQFF.

The chain's CDR3 is CASSTPTGSNEQFF. CDR3 nucleotide sequence: TGTGCCAGCAGTACCCCAACAGGGAGCAATGAGCAGTTCTTC. This chain links TRBV6-6 with TRBJ2-1, with D tentatively TRBD1 (6 bases). The CDR3 consists of 14 residues. The V end was cut by 5 bases, the J end by 6 bases, with 14 bases between. CDR1 is MNHNY and CDR2 is SVGAGI in the germline V gene (reference sequence).

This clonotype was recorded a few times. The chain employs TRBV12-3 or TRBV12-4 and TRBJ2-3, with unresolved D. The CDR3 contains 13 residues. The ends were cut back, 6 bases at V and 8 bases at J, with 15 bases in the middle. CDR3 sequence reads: CASSSVGKGTQYF. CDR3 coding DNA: TGTGCCAGCAGCTCTGTGGGGAAGGGTACGCAGTATTTT.

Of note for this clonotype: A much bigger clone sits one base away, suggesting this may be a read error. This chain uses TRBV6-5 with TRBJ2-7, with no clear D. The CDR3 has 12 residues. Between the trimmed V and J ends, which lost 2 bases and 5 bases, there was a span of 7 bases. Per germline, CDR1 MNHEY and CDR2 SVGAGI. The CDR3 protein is CASSYGIHEQYF. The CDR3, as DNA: TGTGCCAGCAGTTACGGGATCCACGAGCAGTACTTC.

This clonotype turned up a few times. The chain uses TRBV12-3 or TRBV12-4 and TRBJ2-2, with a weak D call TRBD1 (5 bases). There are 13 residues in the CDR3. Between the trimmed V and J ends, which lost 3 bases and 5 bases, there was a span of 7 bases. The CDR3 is CASSLGRTGELFF. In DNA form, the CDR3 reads TGTGCCAGCAGTTTGGGGCGAACCGGGGAGCTGTTTTTT.

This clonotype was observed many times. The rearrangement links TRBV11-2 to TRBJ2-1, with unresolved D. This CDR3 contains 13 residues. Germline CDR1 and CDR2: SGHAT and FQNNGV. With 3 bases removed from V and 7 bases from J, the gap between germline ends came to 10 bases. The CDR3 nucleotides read TGTGCCAGCAGCTTCTCGAGCTGGAATGAGCAGTTCTTC. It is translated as CASSFSSWNEQFF. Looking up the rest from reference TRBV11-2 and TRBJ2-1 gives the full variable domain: EAGVAQSPRYKIIEKRQSVAFWCNPISGHATLYWYQQILGQGPKLLIQFQNNGVVDDSQLPKDRFSAERLKGVDSTLKIQPAKLEDSAVYLCASSFSSWNEQFFGPGTRLTVL.

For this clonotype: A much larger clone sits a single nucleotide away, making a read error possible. CDR3 in DNA: TGTGCCAGCAGCCGCGACATGAACACTGAAGCTTTCTTT. As protein: CASSRDMNTEAFF. The chain has TRBV11-2 and TRBJ1-1, with no clear D. Germline-derived CDR1 and CDR2 are SGHAT and FQNNGV. This CDR3 contains 13 residues. Trimming pared 5 bases from V and 0 bases from J, leaving 7 bases between. The full variable domain, with the rest looked up from reference TRBV11-2 and TRBJ1-1, is EAGVAQSPRYKIIEKRQSVAFWCNPISGHATLYWYQQILGQGPKLLIQFQNNGVVDDSQLPKDRFSAERLKGVDSTLKIQPAKLEDSAVYLCASSRDMNTEAFFGQGTRLTVV.

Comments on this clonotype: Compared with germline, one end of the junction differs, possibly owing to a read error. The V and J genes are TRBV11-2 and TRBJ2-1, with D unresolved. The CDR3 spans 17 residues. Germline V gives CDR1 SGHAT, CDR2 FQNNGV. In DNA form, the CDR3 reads TGTGCTAGCAGCTTATACCCCACGGTGTCTAACTACAATGAGCAGTTCTTC. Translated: CASSLYPTVSNYNEQFF.

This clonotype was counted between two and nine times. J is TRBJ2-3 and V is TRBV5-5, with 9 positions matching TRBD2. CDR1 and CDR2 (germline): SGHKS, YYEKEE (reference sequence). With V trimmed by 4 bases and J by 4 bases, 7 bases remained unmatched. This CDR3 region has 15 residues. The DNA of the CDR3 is TGTGCCAGCAGCGTCTGGACTAGCGCTTCAGATACGCAGTATTTT. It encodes CASSVWTSASDTQYF.

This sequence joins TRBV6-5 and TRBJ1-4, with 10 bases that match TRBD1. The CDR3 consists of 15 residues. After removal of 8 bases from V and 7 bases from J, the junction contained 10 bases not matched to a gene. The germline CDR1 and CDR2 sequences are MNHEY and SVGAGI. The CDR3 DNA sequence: TGTGCCAGCGGTCGACAGGGGGCCGGGGGTGAAAAACTGTTTTTT. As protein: CASGRQGAGGEKLFF.

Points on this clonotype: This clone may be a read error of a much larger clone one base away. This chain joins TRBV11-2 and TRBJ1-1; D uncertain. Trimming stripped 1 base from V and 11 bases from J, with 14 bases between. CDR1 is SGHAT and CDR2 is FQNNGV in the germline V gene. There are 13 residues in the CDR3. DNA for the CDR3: TGTGCCAGCAGCTTAGTGTTTGGCTCGGAGGCTTTCTTT. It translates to CASSLVFGSEAFF.

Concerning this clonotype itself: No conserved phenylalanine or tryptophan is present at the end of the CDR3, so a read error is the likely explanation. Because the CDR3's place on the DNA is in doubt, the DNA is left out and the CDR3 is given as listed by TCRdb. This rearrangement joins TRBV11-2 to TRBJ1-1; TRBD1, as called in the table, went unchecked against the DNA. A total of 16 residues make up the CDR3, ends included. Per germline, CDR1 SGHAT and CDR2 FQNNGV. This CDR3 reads CASSAVPTGMNTEALS.

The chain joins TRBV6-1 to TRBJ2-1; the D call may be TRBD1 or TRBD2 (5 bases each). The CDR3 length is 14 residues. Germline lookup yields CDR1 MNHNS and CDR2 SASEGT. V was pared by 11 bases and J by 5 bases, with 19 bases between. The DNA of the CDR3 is TGTGCCGGGGCTAGGGGTAGCGAGGACAATGAGCAGTTCTTC. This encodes CAGARGSEDNEQFF.

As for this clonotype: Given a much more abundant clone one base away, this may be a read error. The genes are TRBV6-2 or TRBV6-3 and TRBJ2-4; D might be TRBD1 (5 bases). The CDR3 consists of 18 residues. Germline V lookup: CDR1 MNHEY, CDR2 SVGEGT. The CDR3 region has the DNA TGTGCCAGCAGTTTCGAACGAGACAGCCTTTGGGCCAAAAACGTTCAGTACTTC. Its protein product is CASSFERDSLWAKNVQYF.

CDR3 loop: CSVVIQGVGFF. The CDR3 region has the DNA TGCAGCGTAGTAATACAGGGGGTTGGGTTCTTC. V and J are TRBV29-1 and TRBJ2-1; 8 nucleotides agree with TRBD1. This CDR3 region has 11 residues. V shed 6 bases, J shed 15 bases, and the junction held 10 bases outside the gene matches. Germline V gene sequence: CDR1 SQVTM, CDR2 ANQGSEA.

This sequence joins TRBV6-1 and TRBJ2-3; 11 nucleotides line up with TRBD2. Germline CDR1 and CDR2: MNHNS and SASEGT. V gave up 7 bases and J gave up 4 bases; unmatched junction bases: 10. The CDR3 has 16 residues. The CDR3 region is CASILLAGDVADTQYF. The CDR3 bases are TGTGCCAGCATCCTACTAGCGGGAGACGTTGCAGATACGCAGTATTTT.

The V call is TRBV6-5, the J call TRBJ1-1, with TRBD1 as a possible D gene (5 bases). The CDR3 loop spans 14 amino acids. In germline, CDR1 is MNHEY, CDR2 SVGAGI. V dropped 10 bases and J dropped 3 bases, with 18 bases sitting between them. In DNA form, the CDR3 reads TGTGCCATCCAGAAGGTCTGGGGCGACACTGAAGCTTTCTTT. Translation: CAIQKVWGDTEAFF.

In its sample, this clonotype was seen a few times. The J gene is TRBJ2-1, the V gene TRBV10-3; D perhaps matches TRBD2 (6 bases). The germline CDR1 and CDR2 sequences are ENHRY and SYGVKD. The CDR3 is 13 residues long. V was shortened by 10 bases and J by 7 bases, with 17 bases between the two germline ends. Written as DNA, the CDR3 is TGTGCCAGCAAACTAGCTCCCCCGAATGAGCAGTTCTTC. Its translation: CASKLAPPNEQFF.

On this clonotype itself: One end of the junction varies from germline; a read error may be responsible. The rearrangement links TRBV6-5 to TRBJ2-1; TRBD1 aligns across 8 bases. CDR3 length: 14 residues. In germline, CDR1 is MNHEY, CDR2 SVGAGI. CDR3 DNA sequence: TGTACCAGCCTCGCGTGGACAGGGTCCAATGAGCAGTTCTTC. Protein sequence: CTSLAWTGSNEQFF.

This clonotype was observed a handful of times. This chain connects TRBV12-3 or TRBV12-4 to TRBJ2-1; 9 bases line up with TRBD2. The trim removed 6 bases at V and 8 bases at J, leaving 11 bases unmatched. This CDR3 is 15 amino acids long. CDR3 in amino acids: CASSPRGLAVDEQFF. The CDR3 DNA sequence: TGTGCCAGCAGCCCCCGGGGACTAGCTGTTGATGAGCAGTTCTTC.

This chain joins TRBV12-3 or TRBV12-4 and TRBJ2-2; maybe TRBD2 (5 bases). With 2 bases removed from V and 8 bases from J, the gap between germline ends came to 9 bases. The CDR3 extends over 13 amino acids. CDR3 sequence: CASSLWLAGELFF. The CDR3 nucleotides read TGTGCCAGCAGTTTATGGTTAGCGGGGGAGCTGTTTTTT.

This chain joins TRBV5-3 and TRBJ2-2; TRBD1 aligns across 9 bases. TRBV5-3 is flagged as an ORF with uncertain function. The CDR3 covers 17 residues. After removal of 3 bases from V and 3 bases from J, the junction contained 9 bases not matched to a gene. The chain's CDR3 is CARSSTGTGIYTGELFF. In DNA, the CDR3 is TGTGCCAGAAGCTCAACCGGGACAGGGATTTACACCGGGGAGCTGTTTTTT.

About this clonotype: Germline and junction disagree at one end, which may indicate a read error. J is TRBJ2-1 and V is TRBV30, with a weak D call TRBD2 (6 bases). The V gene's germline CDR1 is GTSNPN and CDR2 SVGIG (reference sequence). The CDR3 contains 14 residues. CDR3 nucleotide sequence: TGTGCCTGGAGTAGCGCGGGAATGTACAATGAGCAGTTCTTT. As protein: CAWSSAGMYNEQFF.

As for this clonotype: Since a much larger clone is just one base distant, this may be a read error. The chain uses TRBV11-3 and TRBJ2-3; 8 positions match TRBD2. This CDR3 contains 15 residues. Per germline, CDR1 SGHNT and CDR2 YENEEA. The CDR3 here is CAGSLDAGGADTQYF. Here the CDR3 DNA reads TGTGCCGGCAGCTTAGATGCGGGAGGTGCAGATACGCAGTATTTT. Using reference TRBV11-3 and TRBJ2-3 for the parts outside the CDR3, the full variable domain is EAGVVQSPRYKIIEKKQPVAFWCNPISGHNTLYWYLQNLGQGPELLIRYENEEAVDDSQLPKDRFSAERLKGVDSTLKIQPAELGDSAVYLCAGSLDAGGADTQYFGPGTRLTVL.

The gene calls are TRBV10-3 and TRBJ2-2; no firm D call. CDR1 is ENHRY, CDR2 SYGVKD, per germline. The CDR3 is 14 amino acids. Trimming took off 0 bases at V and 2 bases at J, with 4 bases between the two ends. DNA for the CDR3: TGTGCCATCAGTGAGTCAGGAAACACCGGGGAGCTGTTTTTT. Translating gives CAISESGNTGELFF.

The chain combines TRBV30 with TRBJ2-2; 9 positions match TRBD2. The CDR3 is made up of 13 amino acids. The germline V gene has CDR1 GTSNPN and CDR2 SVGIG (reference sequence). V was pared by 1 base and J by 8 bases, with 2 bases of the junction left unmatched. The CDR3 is CAWSGTSAGELFF. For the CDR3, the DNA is TGTGCCTGGAGTGGGACTAGCGCGGGGGAGCTGTTTTTT.

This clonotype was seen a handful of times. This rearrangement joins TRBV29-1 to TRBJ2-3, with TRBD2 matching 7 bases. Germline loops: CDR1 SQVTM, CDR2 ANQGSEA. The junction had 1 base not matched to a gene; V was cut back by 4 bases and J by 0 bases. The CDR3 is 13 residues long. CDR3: CSVGGGSTDTQYF. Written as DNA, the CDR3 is TGCAGCGTTGGGGGGGGGAGCACAGATACGCAGTATTTT.